The 31 T cell receptor beta chains given below trace back to one sample, sequenced in a study of T cells expressing NK-cell markers. TCRdb re-called the 5' RACE reads, yielding one record per CDR3 amino acid sequence without DNA. Its clone listing holds about 550,000 distinct CDR3 sequences. Material: blood T cells: a sorted CD56 or NKG2C T cell subset, CD4+ or CD8+ T cells, or bulk PBMC T cells (not recorded which). Source of these receptors: a man between 18 and 35 years old in good health.

The V and J genes are TRBV29-1 and TRBJ2-7; TCRdb's D call of TRBD1 is untestable without DNA. The CDR3 contains 16 residues. Germline CDR1 is SQVTM and CDR2 is ANQGSEA. The CDR3 sequence: CSVGGTGEGGSYEQYF.

The CDR3 sequence: CAISESPARDEQYF. V is TRBV10-3 and J is TRBJ2-7; the TCRdb call, TRBD1, lacks DNA for checking. CDR1 is ENHRY and CDR2 is SYGVKD in the germline V gene. The CDR3 has 14 residues.

CDR3 residues: CASSPRTGTWYGYTF. The chain recombines TRBV7-2 with TRBJ1-2; TCRdb outputs TRBD1, but without DNA this stays unchecked. The CDR3 runs 15 residues. The germline gives CDR1 SGHTA, CDR2 FQGNSA.

The chain links TRBV10-2 to TRBJ1-4; TCRdb calls TRBD1, which cannot be checked without DNA. Germline CDR1 reads WSHSY; CDR2 reads SAAADI. CDR3 length: 12 residues. CDR3 in amino acids: CASSETGAKLFF.

This sequence joins TRBV6-1 and TRBJ2-2; TCRdb's D call, TRBD2, is unchecked because there is no DNA. Per germline, CDR1 MNHNS and CDR2 SASEGT. The CDR3 contains 16 residues. The CDR3 is CASNGLAGAGTGELFF.

The V call is TRBV6-1, the J call TRBJ2-1; the D gene TCRdb calls, TRBD2, cannot be checked with no DNA. Germline-derived CDR1 and CDR2 are MNHNS and SASEGT. The CDR3 length is 15 residues. CDR3 sequence: CASRRGSMSYNEQFF.

The chain uses TRBV9 and TRBJ2-3; with no DNA, the TCRdb D assignment of TRBD1 cannot be verified. The CDR3 extends over 14 amino acids. Germline-derived CDR1 and CDR2 are SGDLS and YYNGEE. CDR3 region: CASSFGGWGDTQYF.

This rearrangement joins TRBV7-6 to TRBJ2-5; without DNA, the TCRdb call of TRBD1 cannot be checked. CDR1 SGHVS and CDR2 FNYEAQ come from the germline V gene. This CDR3 is built from 15 residues. CDR3 residues: CASQPGGSGGETQYF.

This chain links TRBV4-2 with TRBJ2-3; TCRdb's D call, TRBD2, is unchecked because there is no DNA. CDR1 is LGHNA, CDR2 YNFKEQ, per germline. The CDR3 is 16 residues long. CDR3 region: CASSQGLAGVEDTQYF.

The rearrangement joins TRBV20-1 to TRBJ2-7. The CDR3 is 13 residues long. CDR1 and CDR2 (germline): DFQATT, SNEGSKA (reference sequence). The CDR3 here is CSASPDQGYEQYF.

The chain recombines TRBV7-8 with TRBJ1-1. CDR3 length: 15 residues. The germline CDR1 and CDR2 sequences are SGHVS and FQNEAQ. This CDR3 reads CASSLALITNTEAFF.

V and J are TRBV9 and TRBJ2-1; TCRdb gives TRBD2 as the D gene, but with no DNA this cannot be confirmed. Germline lookup yields CDR1 SGDLS and CDR2 YYNGEE. The CDR3 length is 16 residues. CDR3: CASSVEASGRINEQFF.

The V gene is TRBV28, the J gene TRBJ2-4. Germline lookup yields CDR1 MDHEN and CDR2 SYDVKM. This CDR3 is built from 13 residues. The CDR3 sequence is CASRSIAKNIQYF.

This chain connects TRBV12-5 to TRBJ1-5. The V gene's germline CDR1 is LGHNT and CDR2 FRNRAP. This CDR3 contains 14 residues. CDR3 protein: CASGLGVGSQPQHF.

V gene TRBV7-2 combines with J gene TRBJ2-1; there is no DNA to check the TCRdb D call of TRBD2. The CDR3 runs 15 residues. Germline V gene sequence: CDR1 SGHTA, CDR2 FQGNSA. The chain's CDR3 is CASSFTSGVTNEQFF.

The genes are TRBV4-3 and TRBJ2-3; TCRdb returns TRBD2, unconfirmable since there is no DNA. The CDR3 extends over 17 amino acids. CDR1 and CDR2 (germline): LGHNA, YSLEER. Here the CDR3 reads CASSQERTSGWLDTQYF.

This chain's CDR3 is CAISELGQGNQPQHF. V gene TRBV10-3 combines with J gene TRBJ1-5; the D call from TCRdb, TRBD1, cannot be confirmed without DNA. Per the germline V gene, CDR1 is ENHRY and CDR2 is SYGVKD. The CDR3 is 15 residues long.

The gene calls are TRBV3-1 and TRBJ2-5; the D call of TRBD2 rests on TCRdb alone, since no DNA is present to check it. This CDR3 is 16 amino acids long. Germline CDR1 reads LGHDT; CDR2 reads YNNKEL (reference sequence). CDR3 loop: CASSQAGTSTRETQYF.

The chain employs TRBV29-1 and TRBJ1-5. The CDR3 is 14 amino acids. Germline-derived CDR1 and CDR2 are SQVTM and ANQGSEA. The CDR3 loop reads CSVVLAGLGQPQHF.

The V gene is TRBV6-1, the J gene TRBJ1-1; as DNA is missing, the TRBD1 call by TCRdb cannot be tested. CDR1 is MNHNS, CDR2 SASEGT, per germline. This CDR3 region has 15 residues. CDR3 in amino acids: CASSPTGALNTEAFF.

The rearrangement links TRBV4-2 to TRBJ2-1; no DNA is available, so the TRBD1 call from TCRdb remains unchecked. The V gene's germline CDR1 is LGHNA and CDR2 YNFKEQ. The CDR3 covers 17 residues. CDR3 sequence reads: CASSQDFEGASGNEQFF.

The rearrangement joins TRBV5-1 to TRBJ2-1; TCRdb gives TRBD1 as the D gene, but with no DNA this cannot be confirmed. Germline V CDR1 and CDR2: SGHRS, YFSETQ. This CDR3 comprises 15 residues. The CDR3 loop is CASSTGTGGYNEQFF.

The rearrangement links TRBV7-2 to TRBJ2-1; checking the TCRdb D call of TRBD1 is not possible without DNA. Germline V CDR1 and CDR2: SGHTA, FQGNSA. The CDR3 runs to 14 residues. The CDR3 here is CASSPRAGVNEQFF.

The chain couples TRBV19 to TRBJ1-2. The CDR3 is 12 amino acids. Germline V gene data show CDR1 as LNHDA and CDR2 as SQIVND (reference sequence). The CDR3 protein is CASSINGYGYTF. Supplemented by reference TRBV19 and TRBJ1-2, the full variable domain reads DGGITQSPKYLFRKEGQNVTLSCEQNLNHDAMYWYRQDPGQGLRLIYYSQIVNDFQKGDIAEGYSVSREKKESFPLTVTSAQKNPTAFYLCASSINGYGYTFGSGTRLTVV.

The CDR3 region is CASSPTGTSGTGELFF. The chain has TRBV28 and TRBJ2-2; no DNA is available, so the TRBD2 call from TCRdb remains unchecked. The CDR3 covers 16 residues. The germline CDR1 and CDR2 sequences are MDHEN and SYDVKM.

The V and J genes are TRBV29-1 and TRBJ1-1; TCRdb gives TRBD1 as the D gene, but with no DNA this cannot be confirmed. CDR1 is SQVTM, CDR2 ANQGSEA, per germline. CDR3 length: 14 residues. The CDR3 is CSVQPGYENTEAFF.

V usage is TRBV28 and J usage is TRBJ1-3; TCRdb's assignment of TRBD1 cannot be checked, as there is no DNA. The CDR3 loop spans 16 amino acids. Germline-derived CDR1 and CDR2 are MDHEN and SYDVKM. CDR3 amino acids: CASSVPGQGSGNTIYF.

The chain couples TRBV28 to TRBJ2-7; the D call from TCRdb, TRBD2, cannot be confirmed without DNA. This CDR3 is built from 16 residues. From germline, CDR1 is MDHEN and CDR2 SYDVKM. The chain's CDR3 is CASSSVAGTGKYEQYF.

The chain links TRBV7-9 to TRBJ2-3; with no DNA, the TCRdb D assignment of TRBD1 cannot be verified. Germline CDR1 SEHNR, CDR2 FQNEAQ (reference sequence). The CDR3 totals 15 residues. The CDR3 protein is CASSGRTGVTDTQYF.

This chain joins TRBV29-1 and TRBJ2-1; absent DNA, TCRdb's TRBD1 call cannot be checked. Germline CDR1 is SQVTM and CDR2 is ANQGSEA. There are 13 residues in the CDR3. The CDR3 sequence is CSVVGAGRNEQFF.

The rearrangement links TRBV5-1 to TRBJ1-1; TCRdb calls TRBD1, which cannot be checked without DNA. The CDR3 length is 14 residues. Germline V gene sequence: CDR1 SGHRS, CDR2 YFSETQ. The CDR3 here is CASSGTTASAEAFF.